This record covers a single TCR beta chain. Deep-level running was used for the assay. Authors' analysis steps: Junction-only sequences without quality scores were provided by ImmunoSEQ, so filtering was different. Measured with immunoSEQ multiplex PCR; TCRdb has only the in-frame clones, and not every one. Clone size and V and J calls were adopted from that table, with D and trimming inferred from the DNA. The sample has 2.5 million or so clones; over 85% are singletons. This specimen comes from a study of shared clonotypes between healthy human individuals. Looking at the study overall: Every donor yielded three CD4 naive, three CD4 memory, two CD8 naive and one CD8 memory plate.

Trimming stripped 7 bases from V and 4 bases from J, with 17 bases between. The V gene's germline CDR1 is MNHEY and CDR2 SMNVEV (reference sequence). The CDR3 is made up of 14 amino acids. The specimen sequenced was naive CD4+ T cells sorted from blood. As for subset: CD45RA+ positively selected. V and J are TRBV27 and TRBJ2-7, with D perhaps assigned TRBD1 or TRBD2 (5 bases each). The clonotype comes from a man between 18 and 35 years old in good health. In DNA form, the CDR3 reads TGTGCCAGCAAAACCAGGGACCGAACATACGAGCAGTACTTC. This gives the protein CASKTRDRTYEQYF.